Listed below are T cell receptor beta chains from one sample, sequenced in a study of blood T cell repertoires in COVID-19. The protocol was immunoSEQ multiplex PCR, while the TCRdb copy is restricted to in-frame clones and leaves out a portion. The sample carries some 350,000 clones, roughly 87% recorded once. Sequenced sample: PBMCs or T cells enriched from blood (not recorded which). These receptors all stem from a woman younger than 45 who had recovered from COVID-19. Both conserved end residues are trimmed from each CDR3. For some rows the clone size is stated as once, few or many, or as a class when expanded; others skip it.

V	length	J	size	CDR3
TRBV9	16	TRBJ1-2	.	ASSAPRDRGNPNYGYT
TRBV24-1	13	TRBJ2-7	once	ATSDKTGLGDEQY
TRBV3-1/TRBV3-2	11	TRBJ2-7	few	ASSREGTYEQY
TRBV19	13	TRBJ2-5	.	ASSIDLRGQETQY
TRBV14	14	TRBJ2-7	.	ASSLTSGAPPYEQY
TRBV6-5	12	TRBJ1-2	.	ATAGQAANYGYT
TRBV18	12	TRBJ1-1	.	ASSPPRPTAEAF
TRBV6-5	12	TRBJ1-2	.	ASSADRGRNGYT
TRBV6-5	13	TRBJ1-5	.	ASSYSGHSGQPQH
TRBV7-9	12	TRBJ2-7	.	ASSSSSGPYEQY
TRBV7-9	14	TRBJ1-1	.	ASSLGEQAVGPEAF
TRBV5-1	14	TRBJ2-1	.	ASSLSTSGSYNEQF
TRBV6-5	11	TRBJ1-5	.	ASSRWYDQPQH
TRBV5-4	13	TRBJ2-7	.	ASSSRDRMSYEQY
TRBV18	14	TRBJ1-5	.	ASSPGTGGLNQPQH
TRBV12-5	12	TRBJ2-7	.	ASGPEGWTYEQY
TRBV10-3	11	TRBJ2-3	.	AISSGETDTQY
TRBV27	11	TRBJ2-2	.	ASSFTVTGELF
TRBV28	14	TRBJ1-1	few	ASSLHHRGWDTEAF
TRBV29-1	14	TRBJ1-4	once	SVEDRQGTTNEKLF
TRBV30	15	TRBJ2-2	once	AWKGLAGGLGTGELF
TRBV9	13	TRBJ2-3	once	ASSPGGLVTDTQY